The 10 T cell receptor beta chains below were found in one sample sequenced in a study of blood T cell repertoires in COVID-19. Here immunoSEQ multiplex PCR was the method, and the copy in TCRdb shows in-frame clones only, minus some. The sample holds 70,000 or so clones; almost 80% are singletons and the top ten take 16%. Sequenced input: peripheral blood. These receptors came from a man aged 60 to 69 with acute or convalescent COVID-19.

The chain has TRBV6-6 and TRBJ1-1; 7 bases map to TRBD1. The junction had 4 bases not matched to a gene; V was cut back by 0 bases and J by 6 bases. The CDR3 has 14 residues. Per germline, CDR1 MNHNY and CDR2 SVGAGI (reference sequence). The chain's CDR3 is CASSYSKDRSEAFF. CDR3 sequence (DNA): TGTGCCAGCAGTTACTCGAAGGACAGGTCTGAAGCTTTCTTT.

The chain has TRBV6-5 and TRBJ1-3, with TRBD1 as a possible D gene (6 bases). The germline gives CDR1 MNHEY, CDR2 SVGAGI. This CDR3 has 13 residues. With 6 bases removed from V and 3 bases from J, the gap between germline ends came to 9 bases. The CDR3 loop is CASRNRVGNTIYF. DNA for the CDR3: TGTGCCAGCAGAAACAGGGTTGGAAACACCATATATTTT.

The chain combines TRBV24-1 with TRBJ1-2; D gene unclear. The V end was cut by 0 bases, the J end by 7 bases, with 8 bases between. The CDR3 contains 13 residues. In germline, CDR1 is KGHDR, CDR2 SFDVKD. In nucleotides, the CDR3 is TGTGCCACCAGTGATTTGGGGAGTACTGGCTACACCTTC. It translates to CATSDLGSTGYTF.

The J gene is TRBJ2-3, the V gene TRBV9; D unclear. Germline values: CDR1 SGDLS, CDR2 YYNGEE. Between the trimmed V and J ends, which lost 0 bases and 1 base, there was a span of 3 bases. This CDR3 is built from 13 residues. CDR3 region: CASSVGGTDTQYF. The CDR3 DNA sequence: TGTGCCAGCAGCGTAGGAGGCACAGATACGCAGTATTTT.

This sequence joins TRBV19 and TRBJ2-5; D is possibly TRBD2 (6 bases). From germline, CDR1 is LNHDA and CDR2 SQIVND (reference sequence). The CDR3 has 16 amino acids. Trimming pared 3 bases from V and 0 bases from J, leaving 14 bases between. The CDR3: CASSMEGSGYQETQYF. The CDR3, as DNA: TGTGCCAGTAGTATGGAGGGGTCGGGGTACCAAGAGACCCAGTACTTC.

The CDR3 protein is CASSLDRVDYGYTF. The CDR3 nucleotides are TGTGCCAGCAGCTTAGACAGGGTGGACTATGGCTACACCTTC. V gene TRBV7-8 combines with J gene TRBJ1-2; maybe TRBD1 (6 bases). This CDR3 is built from 14 residues. The V gene lost 1 base and the J gene lost 3 bases, with 9 bases spanning the gap. Per germline, CDR1 SGHVS and CDR2 FQNEAQ.

The chain joins TRBV6-5 to TRBJ2-7, with D possibly TRBD1 on 6 matching bases. Trimming took 11 bases from V and 7 from J, leaving 21 bases between them. The germline gives CDR1 MNHEY, CDR2 SVGAGI. This CDR3 has 13 amino acids. The CDR3 spells CAAQGIQGREQYF. The CDR3 region has the DNA TGTGCCGCACAGGGAATTCAGGGACGGGAGCAGTACTTC.

The V and J genes are TRBV14 and TRBJ1-1, with 8 bases fitting TRBD1. The CDR3 runs to 13 residues. The ends lost 4 bases at V and 4 bases at J; junction bases unmatched: 2. Germline V gives CDR1 SGHDN, CDR2 FVKESK. The CDR3 sequence is CASSLGQVTEAFF. CDR3 DNA sequence: TGTGCCAGCAGCCTGGGACAGGTCACTGAAGCTTTCTTT.

The V gene is TRBV11-3, the J gene TRBJ2-3, with TRBD2 matching 12 bases. The junction had 9 bases not matched to a gene; V was cut back by 5 bases and J by 0 bases. Germline V gene lookup returns CDR1 SGHNT and CDR2 YENEEA. This CDR3 region has 18 residues. DNA of the CDR3: TGTGCCAGCAGCCTCCAGGGAGGACTAGCGGGGAGCACAGATACGCAGTATTTT. Residues: CASSLQGGLAGSTDTQYF.

The chain employs TRBV4-3 and TRBJ1-4, with D uncertain. The germline V gene encodes CDR1 LGHNA and CDR2 YSLEER. CDR3 size: 15 residues. V shed 0 bases and J shed 8 bases, with 13 bases lying between them. The CDR3 coding sequence is TGCGCCAGCAGCCAAGATGACCGGGGAGTGGAAAAACTGTTTTTT. Amino acid sequence: CASSQDDRGVEKLFF.